Shown below are 2 T cell receptor beta chains from a single sample sequenced in a study of T cell repertoires in cytomegalovirus infection. These TCRs' antigens remain unknown. MiXCR, run by TCRdb on the reads, gives a single entry per CDR3 protein. The sample comprises 55,000 to 85,000 distinct CDR3 sequences, approximately 20% of which are singletons, and roughly 62% rests with the top ten. The starting material was CD8+ T cells from cultured PBMCs, obtained from culture after CMV antigen stimulation. The receptors come from a human donor in good health (CMV status not recorded). Some clones in this sample may be carry-over from other donors' samples.

In this sample, this clonotype turned up a few times. The chain carries TRBV4-1 and TRBJ1-2, with D hard to call. Deletions cut 0 bases from V and 2 bases from J, with 13 bases between. The CDR3 is 16 residues long. Germline V gene sequence: CDR1 MGHRA, CDR2 YSYEKL. CDR3: CASSQEVEVRNYGYTF. Written as DNA, the CDR3 is TGCGCCAGCAGCCAAGAGGTTGAAGTGCGCAACTATGGCTACACCTTC.

The chain has TRBV7-9 and TRBJ1-1; 10 nucleotides match TRBD1. From germline, CDR1 is SEHNR and CDR2 FQNEAQ (reference sequence). This CDR3 is 16 amino acids long. Trimming cost V 3 bases and J 1 base; bases outside gene matches: 5. The CDR3 loop is CASSFGQGGGNTEAFF. DNA for the CDR3: TGTGCCAGCAGCTTTGGACAGGGGGGGGGGAACACTGAAGCTTTCTTT.